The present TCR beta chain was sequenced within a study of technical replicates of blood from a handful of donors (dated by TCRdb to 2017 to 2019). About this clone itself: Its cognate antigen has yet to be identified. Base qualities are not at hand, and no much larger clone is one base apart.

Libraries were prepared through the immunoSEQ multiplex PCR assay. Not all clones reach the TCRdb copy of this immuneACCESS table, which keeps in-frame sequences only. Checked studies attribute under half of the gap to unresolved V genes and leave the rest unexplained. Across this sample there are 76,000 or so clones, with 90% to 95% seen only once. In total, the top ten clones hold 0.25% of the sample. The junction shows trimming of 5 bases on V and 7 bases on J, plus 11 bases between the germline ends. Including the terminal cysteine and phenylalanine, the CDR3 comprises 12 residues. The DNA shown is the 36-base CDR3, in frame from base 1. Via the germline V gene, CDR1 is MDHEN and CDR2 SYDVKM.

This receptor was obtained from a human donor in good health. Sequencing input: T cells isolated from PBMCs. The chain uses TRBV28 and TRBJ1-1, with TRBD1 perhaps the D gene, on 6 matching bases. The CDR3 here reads CASSDRFLEAFF. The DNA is TGTGCCAGCAGTGACAGGTTTCTTGAAGCTTTCTTT.